The entry below describes one TCR beta chain. The antigen remains undetermined. The sample originates from a study of response to subunit inactivated influenza vaccine. Findings of the study overall: Authors suggested that a seasonal influenza vaccination recruits few new T cells each time.

TCRdb analysed the RT-PCR reads with MiXCR anew, one entry per CDR3 protein. The sample contains about 650,000 distinct CDR3 sequences, 14% of which appear only once. The CDR3 consists of 17 residues. Looked up from germline, CDR1 is MNHEY and CDR2 is SVGEGT. The V end was cut by 2 bases, the J end by 3 bases, with 14 bases between. This receptor was taken from a man in his fifties who received an inactivated influenza vaccine. The chain combines TRBV6-2 or TRBV6-3 with TRBJ2-6; D is possibly TRBD1 (6 bases). This specimen consisted of PBMCs from blood, obtained 14 to 15 days before vaccination. The CDR3 sequence: CASSYGAGVHGANVLTF. Here the CDR3 DNA reads TGTGCCAGCAGTTACGGGGCAGGGGTGCATGGGGCCAACGTCCTGACTTTC.